The T cell receptor (beta chain) under discussion was sequenced for a study of OX40 agonist ivuxolimab in advanced cancers. TCRdb keeps only in-frame clones here, not all; method: immunoSEQ multiplex PCR. The data contain some 65,000 clones, about nine tenths of them seen just once; the ten biggest clones take up under 3.5%. This CDR3 is 14 amino acids long. The V gene's germline CDR1 is SGDLS and CDR2 YYNGEE. J was trimmed by 5 bases and V by 0 bases; bases with no gene match: 3. This clonotype originated in an adult with an advanced solid tumor such as melanoma, head and neck, liver or kidney cancer. The chain combines TRBV9 with TRBJ2-5; 8 bases agree with TRBD1. This material consisted of CD4+ or CD8+ T cells sorted from blood, taken in a trial of the OX40 agonist ivuxolimab. CDR3 DNA: TGTGCCAGCAGCGTAGAACAGGGGGTGGAGACCCAGTACTTC. Encoded protein: CASSVEQGVETQYF.